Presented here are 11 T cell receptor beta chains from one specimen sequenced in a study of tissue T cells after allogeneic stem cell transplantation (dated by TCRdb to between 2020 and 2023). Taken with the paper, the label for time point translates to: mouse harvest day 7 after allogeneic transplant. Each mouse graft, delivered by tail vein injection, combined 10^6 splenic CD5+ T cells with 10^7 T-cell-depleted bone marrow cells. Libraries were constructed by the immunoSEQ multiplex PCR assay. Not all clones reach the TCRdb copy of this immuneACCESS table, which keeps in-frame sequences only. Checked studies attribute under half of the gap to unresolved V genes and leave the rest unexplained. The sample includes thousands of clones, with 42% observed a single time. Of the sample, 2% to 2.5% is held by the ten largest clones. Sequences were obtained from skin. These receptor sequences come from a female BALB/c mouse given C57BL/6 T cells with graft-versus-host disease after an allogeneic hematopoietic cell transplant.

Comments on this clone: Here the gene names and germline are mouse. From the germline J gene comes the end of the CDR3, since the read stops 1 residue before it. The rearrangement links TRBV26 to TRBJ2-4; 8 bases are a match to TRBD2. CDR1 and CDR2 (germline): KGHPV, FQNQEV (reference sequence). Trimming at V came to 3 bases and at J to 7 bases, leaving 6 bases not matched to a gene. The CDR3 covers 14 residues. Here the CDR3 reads CASSLLGAVDTLYF. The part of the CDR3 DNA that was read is TGTGCCAGCAGTCTACTGGGGGCCGTAGACACCTTGTAC.

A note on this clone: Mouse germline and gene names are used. The CDR3 DNA, read in part, is TGCTCCAGCAGTCAATCGCCGACAAACACCGGGCAGCTCTAC. As protein: CSSSQSPTNTGQLY. The complete CDR3 sequence is CSSSQSPTNTGQLYF. The V call is TRBV23, the J call TRBJ2-2. Sequencing ends 1 residue short of the CDR3 end; the germline J gene provides the rest. The germline V gene encodes CDR1 KGHTA and CDR2 FQNQQP. The CDR3 contains 15 residues.

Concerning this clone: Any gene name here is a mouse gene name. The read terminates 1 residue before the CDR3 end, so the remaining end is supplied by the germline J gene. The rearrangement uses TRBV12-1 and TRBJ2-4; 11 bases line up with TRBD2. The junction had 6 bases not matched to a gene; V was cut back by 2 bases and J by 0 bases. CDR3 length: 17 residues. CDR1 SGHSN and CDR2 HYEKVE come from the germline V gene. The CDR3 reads CASSHRLGGTSQNTLYF. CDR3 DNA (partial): TGTGCCAGCTCTCACAGACTGGGGGGGACTAGTCAAAACACCTTGTAC.

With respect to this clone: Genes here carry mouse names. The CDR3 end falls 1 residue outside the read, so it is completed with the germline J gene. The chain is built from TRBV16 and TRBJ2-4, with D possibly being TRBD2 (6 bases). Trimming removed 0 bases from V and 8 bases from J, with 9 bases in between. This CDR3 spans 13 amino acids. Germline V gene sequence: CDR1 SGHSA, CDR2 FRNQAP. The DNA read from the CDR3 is TGTGCAAGCAGCTTAGATGGGGGTGGCACCTTGTAC. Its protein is CASSLDGGGTLY. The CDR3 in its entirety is CASSLDGGGTLYF.

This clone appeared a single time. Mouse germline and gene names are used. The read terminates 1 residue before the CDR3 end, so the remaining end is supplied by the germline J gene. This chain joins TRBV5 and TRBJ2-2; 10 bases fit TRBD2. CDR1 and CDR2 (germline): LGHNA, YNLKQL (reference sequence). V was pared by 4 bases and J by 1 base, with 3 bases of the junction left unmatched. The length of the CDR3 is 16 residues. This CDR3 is CASSLWTGGNTGQLYF. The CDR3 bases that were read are TGTGCCAGCAGCCTCTGGACTGGGGGAAACACCGGGCAGCTCTAC.

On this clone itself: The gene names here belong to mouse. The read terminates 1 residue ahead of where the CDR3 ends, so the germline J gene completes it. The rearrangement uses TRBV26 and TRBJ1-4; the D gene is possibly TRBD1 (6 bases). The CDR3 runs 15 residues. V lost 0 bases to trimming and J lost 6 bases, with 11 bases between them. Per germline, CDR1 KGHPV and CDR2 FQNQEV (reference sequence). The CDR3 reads CASSLSWGRDERLFF. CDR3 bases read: TGTGCCAGCAGTCTGTCGTGGGGGCGGGACGAAAGATTATTT.

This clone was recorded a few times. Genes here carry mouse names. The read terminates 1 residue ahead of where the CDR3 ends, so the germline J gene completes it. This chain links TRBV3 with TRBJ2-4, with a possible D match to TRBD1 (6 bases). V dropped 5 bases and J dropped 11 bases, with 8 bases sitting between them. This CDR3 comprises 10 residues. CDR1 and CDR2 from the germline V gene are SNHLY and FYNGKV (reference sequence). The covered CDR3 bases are TGTGCCAGCAGCCTGGGACACTTGTAC. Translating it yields CASSLGHLY. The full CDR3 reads CASSLGHLYF.

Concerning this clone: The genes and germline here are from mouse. CDR3 loop: CASSLSQTKDTQYF. CDR3 DNA, as far as it was read: TGTGCCAGCAGTCTGTCCCAGACAAAAGACACCCAGTAC. The chain couples TRBV26 to TRBJ2-5; D remains ambiguous. The read ends 1 residue early relative to the CDR3; the germline J gene fills the gap. Germline V gene lookup returns CDR1 KGHPV and CDR2 FQNQEV (reference sequence). V lost 0 bases and J lost 4, with 8 bases in between. CDR3 size: 14 residues.

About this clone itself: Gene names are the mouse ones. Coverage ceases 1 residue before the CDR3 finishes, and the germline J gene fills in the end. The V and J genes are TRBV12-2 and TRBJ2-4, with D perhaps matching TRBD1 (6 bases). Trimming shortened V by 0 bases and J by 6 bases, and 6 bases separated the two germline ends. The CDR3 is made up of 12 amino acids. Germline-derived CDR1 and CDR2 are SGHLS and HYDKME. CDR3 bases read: TGTGCCAGCTCTCTCACAGGGAACACCTTGTAC. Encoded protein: CASSLTGNTLY. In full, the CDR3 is CASSLTGNTLYF.

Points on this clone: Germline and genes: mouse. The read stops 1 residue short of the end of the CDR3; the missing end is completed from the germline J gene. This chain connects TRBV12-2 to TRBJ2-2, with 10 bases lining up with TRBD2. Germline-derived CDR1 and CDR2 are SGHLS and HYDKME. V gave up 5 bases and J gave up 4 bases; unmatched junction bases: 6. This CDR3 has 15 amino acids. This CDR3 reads CASFDWGETTGQLYF. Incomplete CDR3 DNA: TGTGCCAGCTTTGACTGGGGGGAAACCACCGGGCAGCTCTAC.

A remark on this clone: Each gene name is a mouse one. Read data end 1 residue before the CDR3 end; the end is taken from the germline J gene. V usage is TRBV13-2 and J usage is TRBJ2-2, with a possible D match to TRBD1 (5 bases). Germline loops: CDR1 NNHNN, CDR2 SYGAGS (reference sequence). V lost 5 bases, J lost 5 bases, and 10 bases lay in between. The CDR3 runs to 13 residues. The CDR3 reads CASGGEETGQLYF. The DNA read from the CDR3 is TGTGCCAGCGGAGGGGAGGAGACCGGGCAGCTCTAC.